Following are 20 T cell receptor beta chains from one sample sequenced in a study of early stage breast cancer tumors. The table came from immunoSEQ multiplex PCR; TCRdb's copy has only in-frame clones and leaves some out. The repertoire includes tens of thousands of clones, roughly four fifths of them detected once, and 4.7% sits in the top ten. Input material: blood. These receptors were taken from a person aged 35 to 50 with breast cancer.

V gene TRBV27 combines with J gene TRBJ2-7; maybe TRBD2 (5 bases). The CDR3 covers 14 residues. The V end was cut by 5 bases, the J end by 3 bases, with 14 bases between. Germline CDR1 and CDR2: MNHEY and SMNVEV (reference sequence). CDR3 sequence reads: CASSPSDLNYEQYF. The CDR3 DNA sequence: TGTGCCAGCAGTCCGTCGGACTTAAACTACGAGCAGTACTTC.

The chain joins TRBV7-8 to TRBJ1-3; unclear D gene. CDR3 length: 18 residues. The ends were cut back, 3 bases at V and 0 bases at J, with 18 bases in the middle. Germline CDR1 SGHVS, CDR2 FQNEAQ. The CDR3: CASSLIRQPAASGNTIYF. The CDR3 nucleotides are TGTGCCAGCAGCTTGATTAGGCAACCGGCCGCCTCTGGAAACACCATATATTTT.

This clone has only a few counts. This sequence joins TRBV7-9 and TRBJ2-3, with no clear D. CDR1 SEHNR and CDR2 FQNEAQ come from the germline V gene (reference sequence). This CDR3 is 11 amino acids long. Deletions cut 1 base from V and 6 bases from J, with 2 bases between. The CDR3 region is CASSLDDTQYF. The CDR3 DNA reads as TGTGCCAGCAGCTTAGACGATACGCAGTATTTT.

This chain joins TRBV2 and TRBJ2-6; tentative D call: TRBD1 (5 bases). The CDR3 covers 15 residues. Germline V CDR1 and CDR2: SNHLY, FYNNEI. V lost 5 bases and J lost 4, with 12 bases in between. This CDR3 is CASSLQGTGANVLTF. Here the CDR3 DNA reads TGTGCCAGCAGTCTTCAGGGAACCGGGGCCAACGTCCTGACTTTC.

V usage is TRBV5-1 and J usage is TRBJ2-1; D assignment may be TRBD1 or TRBD2 (5 bases each). Germline V gene sequence: CDR1 SGHRS, CDR2 YFSETQ. There are 17 residues in the CDR3. Trimming stripped 0 bases from V and 1 base from J, with 14 bases between. The CDR3 DNA reads TGCGCCAGCAGCTTGGCTCCGGGGCAGAAGTCCTACAATGAGCAGTTCTTC. Protein product: CASSLAPGQKSYNEQFF.

The CDR3 DNA is TGCAGCGTGGGGGACAGCAGATATTCAGCTAACTATGGCTACACCTTC. Its protein is CSVGDSRYSANYGYTF. J is TRBJ1-2 and V is TRBV29-1; 7 bases are shared with TRBD1. With V trimmed by 6 bases and J by 0 bases, 13 bases remained unmatched. CDR1 SQVTM and CDR2 ANQGSEA come from the germline V gene. The CDR3 spans 16 residues.

This chain connects TRBV4-3 to TRBJ1-3; 7 nucleotides line up with TRBD1. Germline V lookup: CDR1 LGHNA, CDR2 YSLEER. Trimming took 2 bases from V and 0 from J; bases not matched to a gene: 7. CDR3 length: 17 residues. In DNA, the CDR3 is TGCGCCAGCAGCCAAACCGGGACAGACAGCTCTGGAAACACCATATATTTT. Translating gives CASSQTGTDSSGNTIYF.

The CDR3 DNA follows: TGTGCCAGCAGCTTGGGAGCAAGGCGCGACACCGGGGAGCTGTTTTTT. Its translation is CASSLGARRDTGELFF. This chain joins TRBV5-5 and TRBJ2-2; D ambiguous. The V gene's germline CDR1 is SGHKS and CDR2 YYEKEE (reference sequence). Trimming shortened V by 0 bases and J by 3 bases, and 12 bases separated the two germline ends. The CDR3 covers 16 residues. Full variable domain (remainder filled in from reference TRBV5-5 and TRBJ2-2): DAGVTQSPTHLIKTRGQQVTLRCSPISGHKSVSWYQQVLGQGPQFIFQYYEKEERGRGNFPDRFSARQFPNYSSELNVNALLLGDSALYLCASSLGARRDTGELFFGEGSRLTVL.

This chain uses TRBV6-4 with TRBJ2-3, with 9 bases that match TRBD2. The germline V gene encodes CDR1 MRHNA and CDR2 SNTAGT. Trimming at V came to 3 bases and at J to 3 bases, leaving 7 bases not matched to a gene. This CDR3 spans 16 amino acids. The CDR3 sequence is CASSDDAGGPTDTQYF. Here the CDR3 DNA reads TGTGCCAGCAGTGATGACGCGGGAGGGCCGACAGATACGCAGTATTTT.

This chain connects TRBV18 to TRBJ2-7, with D perhaps given as TRBD1 or TRBD2 (5 bases each). The CDR3 is 17 residues long. V lost 4 bases and J 2 bases, leaving 21 bases between the germline ends. In germline, CDR1 is KGHSH, CDR2 LQKENI. As DNA, the CDR3 is TGTGCCAGCTCACAAGCCGTTGCCGGGGCACTACCCTACGAGCAGTACTTC. Amino acid sequence: CASSQAVAGALPYEQYF.

J is TRBJ1-3 and V is TRBV28; D ambiguous. The CDR3 spans 17 residues. From germline, CDR1 is MDHEN and CDR2 SYDVKM. The V gene lost 7 bases and the J gene lost 0 bases, with 19 bases spanning the gap. The CDR3 loop is CASTLRAGVYSGNTIYF. The DNA of the CDR3 is TGTGCCAGCACCCTCCGGGCCGGAGTCTACTCTGGAAACACCATATATTTT.

The chain couples TRBV19 to TRBJ2-7; 8 bases are shared with TRBD1. Germline CDR1 is LNHDA and CDR2 is SQIVND (reference sequence). Losses at the gene ends were 5 bases for V and 2 bases for J; bases not matched to a gene: 11. This CDR3 contains 16 residues. The CDR3 nucleotides are TGTGCCAGTAGTTCCCTCGACAGGGGAAGCCCCTACGAGCAGTACTTC. It is translated as CASSSLDRGSPYEQYF.

V gene TRBV28 combines with J gene TRBJ2-5, with TRBD1 identical over 8 bases. Unmatched junction bases numbered 9, after V lost 1 base and J lost 5 bases. The CDR3 covers 16 residues. Germline loops: CDR1 MDHEN, CDR2 SYDVKM. CDR3 in DNA: TGTGCCAGCAGTTTATTAGGGCAGGGGGCCCGCGAGACCCAGTACTTC. This gives the protein CASSLLGQGARETQYF.

The chain combines TRBV7-2 with TRBJ2-3; the D call may be TRBD1 or TRBD2 (6 bases each). Trimming stripped 2 bases from V and 5 bases from J, with 14 bases between. Germline CDR1 and CDR2: SGHTA and FQGNSA. The CDR3 is 15 amino acids. In DNA form, the CDR3 reads TGTGCCAGCAGCTTAACCGGGGGCATGGGAGATACGCAGTATTTT. Protein: CASSLTGGMGDTQYF.

V gene TRBV10-3 combines with J gene TRBJ2-7; the match to TRBD2 covers 10 bases. Per the germline V gene, CDR1 is ENHRY and CDR2 is SYGVKD. V dropped 3 bases and J dropped 3; count of bases not matched to a gene: 14. This CDR3 comprises 18 residues. The CDR3: CAISDRRAGGPSDYEQYF. The CDR3 DNA is TGTGCCATCAGTGATCGTAGAGCGGGAGGGCCCTCTGACTACGAGCAGTACTTC.

J is TRBJ1-1 and V is TRBV7-3; D is unresolved. The CDR3 is 13 residues long. V was clipped by 2 bases and J by 0 bases, with 4 bases between them. Germline V lookup: CDR1 SGHTA, CDR2 FQGTGA. The CDR3 coding sequence is TGTGCCAGCAGCTTATTCATGAACACTGAAGCTTTCTTT. It encodes CASSLFMNTEAFF.

With respect to this clone: Other nucleotide sequences in the sample specify the same CDR3. This chain joins TRBV7-9 and TRBJ2-1; possibly TRBD2 for D (5 bases). The germline CDR1 and CDR2 sequences are SEHNR and FQNEAQ (reference sequence). V lost 5 bases, J lost 10 bases, and 12 bases lay in between. The CDR3 spans 12 residues. The CDR3 nucleotides read TGTGCCAGCAGCCAGAGGGTTTACGAGCAGTTCTTC. It encodes CASSQRVYEQFF.

The CDR3 DNA sequence: TGTGCCAGCATCGAGGACCAACGAACTGGAAACACCATATATTTT. It yields the protein CASIEDQRTGNTIYF. The chain employs TRBV6-7 and TRBJ1-3; D gene unclear. TRBV6-7 has ORF status, its function being uncertain. The length of the CDR3 is 15 residues. Trimming took off 7 bases at V and 2 bases at J, with 15 bases between the two ends.

This chain connects TRBV4-3 to TRBJ2-2; the D gene is possibly TRBD2 (5 bases). Germline CDR1 reads LGHNA; CDR2 reads YSLEER. Trimming left V 1 base short and J 8 bases short, with 14 bases between. The CDR3 runs to 15 residues. The CDR3 coding sequence is TGCGCCAGCAGCCAAGTGGACTTCGGGATAGGGGAGCTGTTTTTT. Translation gives CASSQVDFGIGELFF.

This chain links TRBV7-8 with TRBJ2-1; D is undetermined. This CDR3 is 16 amino acids long. The germline V gene encodes CDR1 SGHVS and CDR2 FQNEAQ. Trimming left V 1 base short and J 2 bases short, with 12 bases between. The chain's CDR3 is CASSLVTRLPYNEQFF. For the CDR3, the DNA is TGTGCCAGCAGCTTAGTTACCAGGCTACCCTACAATGAGCAGTTCTTC. Based on the CDR3 plus reference TRBV7-8 and TRBJ2-1, the full variable domain is GAGVSQSPRYKVAKRGQDVALRCDPISGHVSLFWYQQALGQGPEFLTYFQNEAQLDKSGLPSDRFFAERPEGSVSTLKIQRTQQEDSAVYLCASSLVTRLPYNEQFFGPGTRLTVL.